These 26 T cell receptor beta chains originate from one sample sequenced in a study of identifying expanded T cells in peripheral blood. Repertoires were generated with immunoSEQ multiplex PCR, while TCRdb's copy carries only in-frame clones and drops some. This table has 70,000 to 95,000 clones, roughly 89% appearing once. Sequencing used blood. Source of these receptors: a person aged 18-69 years in good health.

The chain links TRBV11-3 to TRBJ1-3; D is unresolved. The CDR3 runs 15 residues. V was clipped by 5 bases and J by 2 bases, with 13 bases between them. Germline loops: CDR1 SGHNT, CDR2 YENEEA. CDR3 region: CASSRVGSTGNTIYF. The CDR3 DNA reads as TGTGCCAGCAGCCGAGTGGGTAGTACTGGAAACACCATATATTTT.

The sample holds one count of this clone. The chain is built from TRBV4-1 and TRBJ1-1; TRBD1 aligns across 7 bases. This CDR3 contains 16 residues. Germline CDR1 is MGHRA and CDR2 is YSYEKL. J gave up 1 base and V 5 bases, and 10 bases lay outside the gene matches. CDR3 sequence (DNA): TGCGCCAGCAGCAGACAGGGCCCAAATTCGAACACTGAAGCTTTCTTT. Protein product: CASSRQGPNSNTEAFF.

J is TRBJ1-2 and V is TRBV6-6, with D maybe TRBD1 (6 bases). The CDR3 sequence is 16 residues long. V lost 3 bases and J lost 4, with 18 bases in between. Germline CDR1 reads MNHNY; CDR2 reads SVGAGI (reference sequence). In DNA form, the CDR3 reads TGTGCCAGCAGTTATGGCGGTGTGAGACAGGCCTATGGCTACACCTTC. This gives the protein CASSYGGVRQAYGYTF.

The chain uses TRBV30 and TRBJ1-1, with a possible D match to TRBD1 (5 bases). Germline V gives CDR1 GTSNPN, CDR2 SVGIG (reference sequence). V lost 2 bases, J lost 1 base, and 8 bases lay in between. The CDR3 runs 13 residues. The CDR3 protein is CAWSPGQNTEAFF. The CDR3 nucleotides are TGTGCCTGGAGTCCAGGGCAGAACACTGAAGCTTTCTTT.

The rearrangement links TRBV7-2 to TRBJ1-2, with D perhaps TRBD1 (6 bases). The CDR3 is made up of 19 amino acids. Germline CDR1 and CDR2: SGHTA and FQGNSA. With 1 base removed from V and 4 bases from J, the gap between germline ends came to 25 bases. As DNA, the CDR3 is TGTGCCAGCAGCTTAGGGCTCGGGACAAGTCGGAGCCGTACCTATGGCTACACCTTC. Translation: CASSLGLGTSRSRTYGYTF.

This clone was seen only a few times. The rearrangement links TRBV4-1 to TRBJ1-5, with 8 bases fitting TRBD1. V lost 6 bases to trimming and J lost 2 bases; unmatched junction nucleotides: 15. Germline V gene data show CDR1 as MGHRA and CDR2 as YSYEKL. The CDR3 sequence is 18 residues long. The CDR3: CASRPNPDQGAGNQPQHF. The CDR3 DNA sequence: TGCGCCAGCAGACCCAACCCCGATCAGGGGGCCGGCAATCAGCCCCAGCATTTT.

The sample holds one count of this clone. CDR3: CASSTAQGSQETQYF. The CDR3 DNA is TGCGCCAGCAGCACCGCACAGGGATCGCAAGAGACCCAGTACTTC. The chain has TRBV5-1 and TRBJ2-5; the D gene is possibly TRBD1 (6 bases). The CDR3 is 15 residues long. CDR1 and CDR2 from the germline V gene are SGHRS and YFSETQ. V shed 4 bases and J shed 2 bases, with 15 bases lying between them.

This clone occurred once. This chain uses TRBV18 with TRBJ1-5; D is perhaps TRBD1 (5 bases). V gave up 3 bases and J gave up 0 bases, with 12 bases separating them. Germline loops: CDR1 KGHSH, CDR2 LQKENI. CDR3 length: 16 amino acids. In nucleotides, the CDR3 is TGTGCCAGCTCACCGGACAATGGGGGTAGCAATCAGCCCCAGCATTTT. Protein sequence: CASSPDNGGSNQPQHF. Drawing the rest from reference TRBV18 and TRBJ1-5, the complete variable domain is NAGVMQNPRHLVRRRGQEARLRCSPMKGHSHVYWYRQLPEEGLKFMVYLQKENIIDESGMPKERFSAEFPKEGPSILRIQQVVRGDSAAYFCASSPDNGGSNQPQHFGDGTRLSIL.

The chain has TRBV6-1 and TRBJ1-1; tentatively, D is TRBD1 (5 bases). CDR1 is MNHNS and CDR2 is SASEGT in the germline V gene. The CDR3 consists of 12 residues. Deletions cut 11 bases from V and 4 bases from J, with 14 bases between. The CDR3 nucleotides read TGTGCCGCTGGGGGGATGAGCACTGAAGCTTTCTTT. Translation: CAAGGMSTEAFF.

This clone appeared once. The genes are TRBV6-5 and TRBJ1-2; 9 bases map to TRBD1. Trimming removed 0 bases from V and 8 bases from J; junction bases left unmatched: 1. This CDR3 contains 13 residues. The germline CDR1 and CDR2 sequences are MNHEY and SVGAGI. The CDR3 spells CASSYSTGGGYTF. In DNA, the CDR3 is TGTGCCAGCAGTTACTCAACAGGGGGCGGCTACACCTTC.

CDR3 sequence reads: CASSQVAGALETQYF. Written as DNA, the CDR3 is TGTGCCAGCAGTCAGGTTGCGGGGGCCCTGGAGACCCAGTACTTC. The rearrangement joins TRBV2 to TRBJ2-5; maybe TRBD2 (7 bases). Germline CDR1 and CDR2: SNHLY and FYNNEI. V lost 5 bases, J lost 5 bases, and 18 bases lay in between. The CDR3 totals 15 residues.

The CDR3 protein is CASSYGENTEAFF. In nucleotides, the CDR3 is TGTGCCAGCAGTTACGGGGAGAACACTGAAGCTTTCTTT. The V call is TRBV6-5, the J call TRBJ1-1, with D hard to call. The CDR3 extends over 13 amino acids. The V and J ends lost 2 bases and 1 base respectively, with 5 bases between them. Germline CDR1 and CDR2: MNHEY and SVGAGI.

J is TRBJ1-6 and V is TRBV19; the match to TRBD1 covers 8 bases. Germline lookup yields CDR1 LNHDA and CDR2 SQIVND (reference sequence). The CDR3 is 16 amino acids. J lost 9 bases, V lost 3 bases, and 10 bases had no gene match. CDR3 in amino acids: CASSMGFGTGISPLHF. As DNA, the CDR3 is TGTGCCAGTAGTATGGGTTTCGGGACAGGTATTTCACCCCTCCACTTT.

V and J are TRBV29-1 and TRBJ1-2, with 8 nucleotides matching TRBD1. The CDR3 consists of 14 residues. Germline CDR1 and CDR2: SQVTM and ANQGSEA. The V and J ends lost 6 bases and 3 bases, in that order; junction bases with no gene match: 9. CDR3: CSVEDRVLDYGYTF. CDR3 nucleotide sequence: TGCAGCGTCGAGGACAGGGTTTTAGACTATGGCTACACCTTC.

The CDR3 DNA is TGTGCCAGCAGTGATCTACGGAGAGCTTTCTTT. Encoded protein: CASSDLRRAFF. The chain links TRBV25-1 to TRBJ1-1, with no clear D. This CDR3 is 11 amino acids long. Between the trimmed V and J ends, which lost 3 bases and 10 bases, there was a span of 9 bases. The germline gives CDR1 MGHDK, CDR2 SYGVNS.

The genes are TRBV5-1 and TRBJ1-4; 8 bases align to TRBD1. CDR1 SGHRS and CDR2 YFSETQ come from the germline V gene. The V and J ends lost 0 bases and 1 base, in that order; junction bases with no gene match: 2. This CDR3 has 16 residues. In DNA, the CDR3 is TGCGCCAGCAGCTTGGTGGGGACAGGAACTAATGAAAAACTGTTTTTT. Translation gives CASSLVGTGTNEKLFF.

The chain has TRBV5-6 and TRBJ2-2; D possibly uses TRBD1 or TRBD2 (5 bases each). Germline V gene sequence: CDR1 SGHDT, CDR2 YYEEEE. The V end was cut by 4 bases, the J end by 4 bases, with 11 bases between. The CDR3 loop spans 14 amino acids. CDR3 protein: CASSISGSTGELFF. The DNA of the CDR3 is TGTGCCAGCAGCATATCAGGGAGCACCGGGGAGCTGTTTTTT.

DNA for the CDR3: TGTGCCAGCAGCGCCCAGACAGGGACTGGAAACACCATATATTTT. It codes for CASSAQTGTGNTIYF. J is TRBJ1-3 and V is TRBV9, with TRBD1 identical over 7 bases. Germline V lookup: CDR1 SGDLS, CDR2 YYNGEE. There are 15 residues in the CDR3. J lost 2 bases, V lost 3 bases, and 5 bases had no gene match.

This clone was detected once. V is TRBV9 and J is TRBJ2-7, with TRBD2 as a possible D gene (5 bases). V was trimmed by 4 bases and J by 7 bases, leaving 12 bases between them. Germline V gene lookup returns CDR1 SGDLS and CDR2 YYNGEE. The CDR3 is 12 residues long. For the CDR3, the DNA is TGTGCCAGCAGCCCTTATCGAGGGGAGCAGTACTTC. It is translated as CASSPYRGEQYF.

J is TRBJ2-3 and V is TRBV11-3; 8 bases line up with TRBD1. The germline V gene has CDR1 SGHNT and CDR2 YENEEA. Germline trimming cut 2 bases from V and 5 bases from J; bases unmatched to any gene: 12. This CDR3 is 17 amino acids long. The CDR3 DNA sequence: TGTGCCAGCAGCTTATACCCCGGGACAGGCCGGGGAGATACGCAGTATTTT. This encodes CASSLYPGTGRGDTQYF.

The CDR3 loop is CASSPTRREPQHF. The CDR3 DNA reads TGTGCCAGCTCACCGACCCGTCGGGAGCCCCAGCATTTT. The V gene is TRBV18, the J gene TRBJ1-5, with D unresolved. The germline V gene has CDR1 KGHSH and CDR2 LQKENI. The CDR3 runs to 13 residues. V lost 3 bases to trimming and J lost 8 bases, with 11 bases between them.

The J gene is TRBJ1-2, the V gene TRBV4-3, with 8 bases matching TRBD1. Looked up from germline, CDR1 is LGHNA and CDR2 is YSLEER. With V trimmed by 1 base and J by 4 bases, 8 bases remained unmatched. This CDR3 spans 16 amino acids. DNA for the CDR3: TGCGCCAGCAGCCAAGCCGGACAGGGCAGTATCTATGGCTACACCTTC. This translates into CASSQAGQGSIYGYTF.

Note on this clone: The junction does not match germline at one end; this may be a read error. This chain uses TRBV7-9 with TRBJ1-2, with D unclear. Germline loops: CDR1 SEHNR, CDR2 FQNEAQ (reference sequence). The CDR3 is 12 amino acids. The CDR3 coding sequence is TGTGCCAGCAGCTCCGGTCGCAGTGGGCCAAACTTC. Translated, it gives CASSSGRSGPNF. The variable domain in full, with the rest retrieved from reference TRBV7-9 and TRBJ1-2, is DTGVSQNPRHKITKRGQNVTFRCDPISEHNRLYWYRQTLGQGPEFLTYFQNEAQLEKSRLLSDRFSAERPKGSFSTLEIQRTEQGDSAMYLCASSSGRSGPNFGSGTRLTVV.

The J gene is TRBJ2-7, the V gene TRBV13; 11 nucleotides agree with TRBD2. The CDR3 extends over 21 amino acids. The germline gives CDR1 PRHDT, CDR2 FYEKMQ (reference sequence). V lost 3 bases and J lost 1; bases outside the gene matches: 20. Here the CDR3 reads CASSFTVPSSPGTSGSYEQYF. The CDR3 nucleotides are TGTGCCAGCAGCTTTACGGTCCCTTCCAGTCCCGGGACTAGCGGTTCCTACGAGCAGTACTTC.

The V and J genes are TRBV5-1 and TRBJ1-2; unclear D gene. CDR3 length equals 16 residues. CDR1 and CDR2 from the germline V gene are SGHRS and YFSETQ. The V gene lost 4 bases and the J gene lost 1 base, with 17 bases spanning the gap. The chain's CDR3 is CASSLHSRTLNYGYTF. The DNA for the CDR3 is TGCGCCAGCAGCCTACACAGCCGAACACTTAACTATGGCTACACCTTC. Full variable domain (outside the CDR3, taken from reference TRBV5-1 and TRBJ1-2): KAGVTQTPRYLIKTRGQQVTLSCSPISGHRSVSWYQQTPGQGLQFLFEYFSETQRNKGNFPGRFSGRQFSNSRSEMNVSTLELGDSALYLCASSLHSRTLNYGYTFGSGTRLTVV.

This chain joins TRBV10-3 and TRBJ2-1; the match to TRBD2 covers 7 bases. The CDR3 runs 16 residues. V was clipped by 0 bases and J by 4 bases; unmatched bases: 6. Germline CDR1 ENHRY, CDR2 SYGVKD. The CDR3 region has the DNA TGTGCCATCAGTGAGTCGATGGGGGGAGGGTACAATGAGCAGTTCTTC. It encodes CAISESMGGGYNEQFF.